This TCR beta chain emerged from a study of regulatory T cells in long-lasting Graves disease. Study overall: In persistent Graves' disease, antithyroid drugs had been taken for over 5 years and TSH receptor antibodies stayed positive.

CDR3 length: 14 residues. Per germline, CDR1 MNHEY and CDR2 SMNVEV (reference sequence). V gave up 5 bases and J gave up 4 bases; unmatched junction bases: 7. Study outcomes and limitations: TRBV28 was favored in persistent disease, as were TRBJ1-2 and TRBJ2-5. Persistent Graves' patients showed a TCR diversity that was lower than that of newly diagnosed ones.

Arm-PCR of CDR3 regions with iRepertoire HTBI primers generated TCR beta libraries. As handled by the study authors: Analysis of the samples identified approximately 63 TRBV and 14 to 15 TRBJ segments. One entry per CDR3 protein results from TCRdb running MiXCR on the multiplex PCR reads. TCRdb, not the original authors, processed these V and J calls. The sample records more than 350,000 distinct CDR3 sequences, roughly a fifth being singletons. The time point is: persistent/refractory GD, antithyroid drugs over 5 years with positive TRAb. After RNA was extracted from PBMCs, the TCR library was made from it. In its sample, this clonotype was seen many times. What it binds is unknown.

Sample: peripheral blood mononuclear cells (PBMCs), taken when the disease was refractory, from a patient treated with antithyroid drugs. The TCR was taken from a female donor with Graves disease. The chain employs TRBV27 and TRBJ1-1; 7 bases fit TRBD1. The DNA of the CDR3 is TGTGCCAGCAGTAAGACAGGGATGGGCACTGAAGCTTTCTTT. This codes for CASSKTGMGTEAFF.